Presented here are 12 T cell receptor beta chains from one specimen sequenced in a study of shared clonotypes between healthy human individuals. The data were produced by immunoSEQ multiplex PCR, yet TCRdb's version contains in-frame clones alone and is incomplete. The sample lists roughly 2,000,000 clones; 85% to 95% were seen once. CD8 cells classed as naive were CD45RO-negative and positively selected for CCR7, excluding terminally differentiated effector memory CD45RA+ cells. Sequences were obtained from naive CD8+ T cells from PBMCs. The receptors were sampled from a man between 18 and 35 years old in good health. Some clones in this sample may be carry-over from other donors' samples.

The V gene is TRBV5-4, the J gene TRBJ2-7, with 9 nucleotides matching TRBD2. CDR3 size: 15 residues. V lost 1 base to trimming and J lost 0 bases; unmatched junction nucleotides: 2. From germline, CDR1 is SGHNT and CDR2 YYREEE (reference sequence). CDR3 in DNA: TGTGCCAGCAGCTTGCGCGGGGGGGCCTCCTACGAGCAGTACTTC. Its translation is CASSLRGGASYEQYF. Full variable domain (rest looked up from reference TRBV5-4 and TRBJ2-7): ETGVTQSPTHLIKTRGQQVTLRCSSQSGHNTVSWYQQALGQGPQFIFQYYREEENGRGNFPPRFSGLQFPNYSSELNVNALELDDSALYLCASSLRGGASYEQYFGPGTRLTVT.

The chain has TRBV6-5 and TRBJ1-2; the D is unclear. CDR3 length equals 13 residues. V shed 6 bases and J shed 5 bases, with 13 bases lying between them. Germline values: CDR1 MNHEY, CDR2 SVGAGI. The CDR3 here is CASRPWGPYGYTF. DNA for the CDR3: TGTGCCAGCAGACCATGGGGTCCGTATGGCTACACCTTC.

This chain links TRBV7-6 with TRBJ2-5; D is perhaps TRBD1 or TRBD2 (5 bases each). CDR1 and CDR2 from the germline V gene are SGHVS and FNYEAQ. This CDR3 spans 14 amino acids. V was clipped by 1 base and J by 4 bases, with 10 bases between them. Here the CDR3 reads CASSLVGERETQYF. CDR3 DNA: TGTGCCAGCAGCTTAGTGGGGGAGCGAGAGACCCAGTACTTC.

The chain is built from TRBV5-1 and TRBJ2-2; the D gene is possibly TRBD1 (6 bases). V lost 1 base and J lost 6, with 10 bases in between. Germline lookup yields CDR1 SGHRS and CDR2 YFSETQ. There are 14 residues in the CDR3. The CDR3 nucleotides are TGCGCCAGCAGCTTGAGCAGGGGTGCCGGGGAGCTGTTTTTT. Translated, it gives CASSLSRGAGELFF.

V gene TRBV28 combines with J gene TRBJ1-5; D may be TRBD1 (5 bases). The CDR3 runs 13 residues. Deletions cut 8 bases from V and 5 bases from J, with 13 bases between. Germline V gene lookup returns CDR1 MDHEN and CDR2 SYDVKM. This chain's CDR3 is CASEVQGHQPQHF. In DNA form, the CDR3 reads TGTGCCAGCGAGGTGCAGGGACATCAGCCCCAGCATTTT.

The V and J genes are TRBV6-4 and TRBJ2-1; D remains ambiguous. Looked up from germline, CDR1 is MRHNA and CDR2 is SNTAGT. This CDR3 contains 14 residues. Between the trimmed V and J ends, which lost 6 bases and 9 bases, there was a span of 18 bases. Here the CDR3 reads CASSPLMGWTEQFF. The CDR3 nucleotides read TGTGCCAGCAGCCCACTCATGGGGTGGACTGAGCAGTTCTTC.

The rearrangement joins TRBV10-3 to TRBJ2-1; 11 nucleotides agree with TRBD2. The CDR3 length is 17 residues. V lost 0 bases, J lost 4 bases, and 5 bases stayed unmatched. Germline assignment: CDR1 ENHRY and CDR2 SYGVKD. CDR3 region: CAISESWLAGGYNEQFF. The DNA for the CDR3 is TGTGCCATCAGTGAGTCGTGGCTAGCGGGAGGATACAATGAGCAGTTCTTC.

This clone was observed a single time. The rearrangement joins TRBV13 to TRBJ2-7, with 8 bases fitting TRBD1. The germline V gene encodes CDR1 PRHDT and CDR2 FYEKMQ (reference sequence). The CDR3 has 15 residues. Trimming at V came to 6 bases and at J to 4 bases, leaving 11 bases not matched to a gene. This CDR3 reads CASRKTGGRLYEQYF. CDR3 coding DNA: TGTGCCAGCAGGAAAACAGGGGGAAGGTTGTACGAGCAGTACTTC.

This CDR3 reads CASRPSMADTQYF. Written as DNA, the CDR3 is TGTGCCAGTAGACCCTCCATGGCAGATACGCAGTATTTT. This chain connects TRBV27 to TRBJ2-3; D is unresolved. Germline assignment: CDR1 MNHEY and CDR2 SMNVEV (reference sequence). This CDR3 contains 13 residues. With 9 bases removed from V and 4 bases from J, the gap between germline ends came to 14 bases.

This clone was seen only a few times. This chain links TRBV6-6 with TRBJ1-1; tentative D call: TRBD1 (6 bases). Germline V gene data show CDR1 as MNHNY and CDR2 as SVGAGI (reference sequence). This CDR3 spans 15 amino acids. V was trimmed by 5 bases and J by 1 base, leaving 14 bases between them. The CDR3 sequence is CASSLTTGGNTEAFF. CDR3 DNA: TGTGCCAGCAGTCTCACGACAGGAGGGAACACTGAAGCTTTCTTT.

V gene TRBV5-4 combines with J gene TRBJ1-1, with D uncertain. From germline, CDR1 is SGHNT and CDR2 YYREEE (reference sequence). V was clipped by 0 bases and J by 1 base, with 7 bases between them. The CDR3 totals 14 residues. CDR3 protein: CASSLDFENTEAFF. The CDR3 nucleotides read TGTGCCAGCAGCTTGGACTTCGAGAACACTGAAGCTTTCTTT.

The V call is TRBV4-3, the J call TRBJ2-5, with TRBD2 identical over 7 bases. This CDR3 has 15 residues. CDR1 and CDR2 (germline): LGHNA, YSLEER. V trimming: 5 bases; J trimming: 5 bases; junction bases outside the gene matches: 11. CDR3 DNA: TGCGCCAGCAGCGAAAAAAGCGGGACGAAGGAGACCCAGTACTTC. It yields the protein CASSEKSGTKETQYF.